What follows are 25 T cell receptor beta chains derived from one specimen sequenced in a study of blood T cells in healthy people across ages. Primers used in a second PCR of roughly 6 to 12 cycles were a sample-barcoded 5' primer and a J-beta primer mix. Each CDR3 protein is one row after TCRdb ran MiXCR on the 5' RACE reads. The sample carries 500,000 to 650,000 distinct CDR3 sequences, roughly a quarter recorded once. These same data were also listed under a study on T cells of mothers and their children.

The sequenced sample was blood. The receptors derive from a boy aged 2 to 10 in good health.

The CDR3 DNA reads TGCAGTGCCGCCCCCCTTAGCGGAGACGAGCAGTACTTC. This sequence encodes CSAAPLSGDEQYF. The rearrangement joins TRBV20-1 to TRBJ2-7; D is perhaps TRBD2 (6 bases). Germline V gene lookup returns CDR1 DFQATT and CDR2 SNEGSKA (reference sequence). The V gene lost 6 bases and the J gene lost 5 bases, with 17 bases spanning the gap. The CDR3 has 13 residues.

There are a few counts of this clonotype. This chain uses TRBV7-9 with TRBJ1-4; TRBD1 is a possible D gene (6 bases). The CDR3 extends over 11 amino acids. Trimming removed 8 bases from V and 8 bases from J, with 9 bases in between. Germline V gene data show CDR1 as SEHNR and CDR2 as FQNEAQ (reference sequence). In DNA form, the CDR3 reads TGTGCCAGCGCAGGGGAAGAAAAACTGTTTTTT. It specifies CASAGEEKLFF.

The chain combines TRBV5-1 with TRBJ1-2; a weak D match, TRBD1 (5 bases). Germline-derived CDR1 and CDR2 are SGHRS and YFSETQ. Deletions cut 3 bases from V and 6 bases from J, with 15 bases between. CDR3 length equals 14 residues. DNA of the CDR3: TGCGCCAGCAGCTGGAATGCGGGGGAGAATGGCTACACCTTC. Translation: CASSWNAGENGYTF.

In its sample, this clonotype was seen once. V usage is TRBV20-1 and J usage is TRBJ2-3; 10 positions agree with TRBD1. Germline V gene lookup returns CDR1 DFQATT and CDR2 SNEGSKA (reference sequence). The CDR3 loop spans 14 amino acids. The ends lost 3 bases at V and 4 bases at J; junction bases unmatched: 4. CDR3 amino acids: CSASGQGGADTQYF. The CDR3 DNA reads TGCAGTGCTAGTGGACAGGGGGGCGCAGATACGCAGTATTTT.

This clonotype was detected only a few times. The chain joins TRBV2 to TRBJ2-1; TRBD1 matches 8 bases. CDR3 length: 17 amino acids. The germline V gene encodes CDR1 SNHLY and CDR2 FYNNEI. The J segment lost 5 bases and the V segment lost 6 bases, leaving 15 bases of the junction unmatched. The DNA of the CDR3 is TGTGCCAGCAGGGGCCTCCGGACAGGGAAGGGGAACAATGAGCAGTTCTTC. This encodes CASRGLRTGKGNNEQFF.

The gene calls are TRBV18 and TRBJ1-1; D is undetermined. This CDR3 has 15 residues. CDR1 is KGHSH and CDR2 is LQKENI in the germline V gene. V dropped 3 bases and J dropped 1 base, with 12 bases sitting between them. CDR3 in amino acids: CASSPGGGRNTEAFF. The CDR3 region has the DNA TGTGCCAGCTCACCGGGAGGTGGGCGGAACACTGAAGCTTTCTTT. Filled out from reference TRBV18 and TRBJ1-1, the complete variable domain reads NAGVMQNPRHLVRRRGQEARLRCSPMKGHSHVYWYRQLPEEGLKFMVYLQKENIIDESGMPKERFSAEFPKEGPSILRIQQVVRGDSAAYFCASSPGGGRNTEAFFGQGTRLTVV.

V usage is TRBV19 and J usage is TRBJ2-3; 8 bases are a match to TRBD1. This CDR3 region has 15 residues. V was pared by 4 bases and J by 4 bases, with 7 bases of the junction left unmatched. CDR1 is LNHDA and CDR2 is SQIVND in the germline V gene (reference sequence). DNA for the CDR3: TGTGCCAGTAGTAACGGACAGGGTGTTGCAGATACGCAGTATTTT. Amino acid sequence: CASSNGQGVADTQYF.

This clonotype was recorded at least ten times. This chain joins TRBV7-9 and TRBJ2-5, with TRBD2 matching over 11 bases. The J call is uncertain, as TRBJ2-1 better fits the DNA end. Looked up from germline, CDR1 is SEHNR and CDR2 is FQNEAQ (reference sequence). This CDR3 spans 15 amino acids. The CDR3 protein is CASSTRLAGHNEQFF. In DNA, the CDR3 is TGTGCCAGCAGCACCCGACTAGCGGGGCACAATGAGCAGTTCTTC.

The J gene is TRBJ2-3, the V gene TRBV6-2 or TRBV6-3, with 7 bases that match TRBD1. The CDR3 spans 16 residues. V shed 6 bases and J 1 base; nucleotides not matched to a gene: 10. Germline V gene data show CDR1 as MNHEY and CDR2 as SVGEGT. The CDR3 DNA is TGTGCCAGCAGGGAACGGGGACAGATCCGCACAGATACGCAGTATTTT. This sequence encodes CASRERGQIRTDTQYF.

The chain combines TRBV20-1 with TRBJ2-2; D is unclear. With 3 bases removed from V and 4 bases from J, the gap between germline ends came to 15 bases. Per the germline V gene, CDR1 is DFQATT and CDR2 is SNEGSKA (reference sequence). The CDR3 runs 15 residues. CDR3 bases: TGCAGTGCTAGTGTCGGGCCCGTGCTCACCGGGGAGCTGTTTTTT. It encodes CSASVGPVLTGELFF.

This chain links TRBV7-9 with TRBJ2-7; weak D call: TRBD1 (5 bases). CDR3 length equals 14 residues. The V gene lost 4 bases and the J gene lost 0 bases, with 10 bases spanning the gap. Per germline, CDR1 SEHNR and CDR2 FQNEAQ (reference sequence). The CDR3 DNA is TGTGCCAGCAGCTCGATAGGGGCCTCCTACGAGCAGTACTTC. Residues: CASSSIGASYEQYF.

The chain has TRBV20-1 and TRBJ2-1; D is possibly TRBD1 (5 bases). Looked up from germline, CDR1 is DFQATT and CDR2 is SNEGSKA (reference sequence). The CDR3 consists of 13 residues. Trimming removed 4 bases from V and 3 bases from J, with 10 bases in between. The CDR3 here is CSAKDTLYNEQFF. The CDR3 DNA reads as TGCAGTGCTAAGGACACCCTCTACAATGAGCAGTTCTTC.

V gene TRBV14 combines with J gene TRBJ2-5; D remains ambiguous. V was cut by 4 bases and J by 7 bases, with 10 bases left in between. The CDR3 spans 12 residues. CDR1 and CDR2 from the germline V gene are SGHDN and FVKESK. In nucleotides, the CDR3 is TGTGCCAGCAGCCGAGTTGAAGGGACCCAGTACTTC. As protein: CASSRVEGTQYF.

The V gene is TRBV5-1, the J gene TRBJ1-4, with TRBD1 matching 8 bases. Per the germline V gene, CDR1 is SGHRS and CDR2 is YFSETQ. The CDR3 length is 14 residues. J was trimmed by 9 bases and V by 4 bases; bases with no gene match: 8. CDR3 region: CASSIGTGLKKLFF. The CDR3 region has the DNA TGCGCCAGCAGCATCGGGACAGGCCTAAAAAAACTGTTTTTT.

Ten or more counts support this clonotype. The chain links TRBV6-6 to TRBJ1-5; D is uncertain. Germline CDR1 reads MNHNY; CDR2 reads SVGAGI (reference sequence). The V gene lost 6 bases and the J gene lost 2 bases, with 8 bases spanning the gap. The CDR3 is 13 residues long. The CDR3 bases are TGTGCCAGCAGCCGGGAGGGCAATCAGCCCCAGCATTTT. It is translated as CASSREGNQPQHF.

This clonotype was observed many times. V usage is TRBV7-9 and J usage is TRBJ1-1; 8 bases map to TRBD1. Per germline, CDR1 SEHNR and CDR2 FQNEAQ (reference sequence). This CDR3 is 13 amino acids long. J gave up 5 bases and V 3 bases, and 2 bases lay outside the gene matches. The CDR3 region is CASSLRQGTEAFF. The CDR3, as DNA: TGTGCCAGCAGCTTGAGACAGGGGACTGAAGCTTTCTTT.

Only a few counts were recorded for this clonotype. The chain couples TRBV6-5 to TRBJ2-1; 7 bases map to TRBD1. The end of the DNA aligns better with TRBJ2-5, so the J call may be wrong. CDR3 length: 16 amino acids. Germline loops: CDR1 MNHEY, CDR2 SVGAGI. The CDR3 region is CASSYSSQGVGETQYF. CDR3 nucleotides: TGTGCCAGCAGTTACTCGAGTCAGGGGGTGGGGGAGACCCAGTACTTC.

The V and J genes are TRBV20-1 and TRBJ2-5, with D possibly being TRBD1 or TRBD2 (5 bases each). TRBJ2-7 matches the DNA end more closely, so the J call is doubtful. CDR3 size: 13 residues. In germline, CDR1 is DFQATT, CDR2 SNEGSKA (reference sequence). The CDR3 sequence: CSARGQGDYEQYF. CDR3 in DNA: TGCAGTGCTAGAGGCCAGGGAGACTACGAGCAGTACTTC.

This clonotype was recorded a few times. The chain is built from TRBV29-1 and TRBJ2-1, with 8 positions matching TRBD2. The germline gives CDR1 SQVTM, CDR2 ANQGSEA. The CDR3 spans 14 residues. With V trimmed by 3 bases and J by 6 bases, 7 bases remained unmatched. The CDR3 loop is CSVESGGASNEQFF. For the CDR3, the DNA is TGCAGCGTTGAGTCGGGGGGGGCCTCCAATGAGCAGTTCTTC.

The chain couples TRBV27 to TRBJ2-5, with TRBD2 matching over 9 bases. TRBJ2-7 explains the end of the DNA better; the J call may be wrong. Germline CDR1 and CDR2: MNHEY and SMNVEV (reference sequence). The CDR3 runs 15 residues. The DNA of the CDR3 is TGTGCCAGCAGTTTACTTTCTAGCGGGGCCTACGAGCAGTACTTC. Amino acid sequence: CASSLLSSGAYEQYF.

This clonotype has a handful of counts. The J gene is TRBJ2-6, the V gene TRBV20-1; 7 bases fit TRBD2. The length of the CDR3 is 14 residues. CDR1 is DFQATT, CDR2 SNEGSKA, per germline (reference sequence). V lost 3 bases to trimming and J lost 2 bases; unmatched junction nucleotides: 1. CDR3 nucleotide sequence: TGCAGTGCTAGTGCGGGGGCTGGGGCCAACGTCCTGACTTTC. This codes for CSASAGAGANVLTF.

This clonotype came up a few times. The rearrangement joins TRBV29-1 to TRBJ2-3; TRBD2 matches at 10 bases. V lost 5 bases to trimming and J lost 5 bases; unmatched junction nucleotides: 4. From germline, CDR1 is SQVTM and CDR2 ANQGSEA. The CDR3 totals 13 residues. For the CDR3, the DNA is TGCAGCGTTCTGCCTAGCGGGGGAGATACGCAGTATTTT. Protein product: CSVLPSGGDTQYF.

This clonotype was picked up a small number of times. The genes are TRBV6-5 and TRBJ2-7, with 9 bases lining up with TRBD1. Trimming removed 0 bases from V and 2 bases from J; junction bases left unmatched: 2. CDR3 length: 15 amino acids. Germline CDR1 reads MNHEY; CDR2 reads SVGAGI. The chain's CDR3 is CASSYSTGGPYEQYF. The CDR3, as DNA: TGTGCCAGCAGTTACTCAACAGGGGGCCCCTACGAGCAGTACTTC.

Here the CDR3 DNA reads TGCGCCAGCAGCTTCAAAGCGGGGGGGATATACACCGGGGAGCTGTTTTTT. The encoded protein is CASSFKAGGIYTGELFF. J is TRBJ2-2 and V is TRBV5-1; TRBD2 matches at 10 bases. V lost 2 bases, J lost 3 bases, and 7 bases stayed unmatched. Germline V gene sequence: CDR1 SGHRS, CDR2 YFSETQ. CDR3 length: 17 amino acids.

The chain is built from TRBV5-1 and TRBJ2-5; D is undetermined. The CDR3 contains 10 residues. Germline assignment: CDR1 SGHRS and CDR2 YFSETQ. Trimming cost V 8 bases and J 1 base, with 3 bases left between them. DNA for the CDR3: TGCGCCAGTCCCCAAGAGACCCAGTACTTC. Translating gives CASPQETQYF. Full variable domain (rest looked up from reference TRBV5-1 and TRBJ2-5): KAGVTQTPRYLIKTRGQQVTLSCSPISGHRSVSWYQQTPGQGLQFLFEYFSETQRNKGNFPGRFSGRQFSNSRSEMNVSTLELGDSALYLCASPQETQYFGPGTRLLVL.